Listed below are T cell receptor beta chains from one sample, sequenced in a study of cytomegalovirus exposure and HLA in healthy donors. Only in-frame clones appear in the TCRdb table, and some are missing; sequencing was by immunoSEQ multiplex PCR. The sample holds over 200,000 clones, approximately 80% seen once. The material sequenced was PBMCs. These receptors all stem from a male donor in good health and CMV-seronegative. Both conserved end residues are part of each CDR3. D genes are given only for firm matches. The listing skips clone size in some rows; elsewhere it reads once, few, many or a size class.

abundance,v_gene,d_gene,j_gene,CDR3nt,CDR3aa
-,TRBV6-1,-,TRBJ1-5,TGTGCCAGCAGTGCCACCGGCGGACAGCCCCAGCATTTT,CASSATGGQPQHF
-,TRBV28,-,TRBJ2-5,TGTGCCAGCAGTCCCAACCCGGGGAGAGAGACCCAGTACTTC,CASSPNPGRETQYF
-,TRBV5-1,TRBD1,TRBJ2-5,TGCGCCAGCAGCTTGACCCGGACAGGGCAAGAGACCCAGTACTTC,CASSLTRTGQETQYF
few,TRBV7-9,TRBD1,TRBJ2-1,TGTGCCAGCAGCTCCCCGACAGGGAGTAATGAGCAGTTCTTC,CASSSPTGSNEQFF
once,TRBV25-1,TRBD2,TRBJ2-1,TGTGCCAGCAGTGGGAGGCAGAGACTAGCGGCCAATGAGCAGTTCTTC,CASSGRQRLAANEQFF
-,TRBV10-2,TRBD2,TRBJ2-1,TGCGCCAGCAGTGAGTCTCCTAGCGGGAGCTCCTACAATGAGCAGTTCTTC,CASSESPSGSSYNEQFF
few,TRBV10-3,-,TRBJ2-1,TGTGCCATCAGTGGCACGACAGGTGTTAGCTCCTACAATGAGCAGTTCTTC,CAISGTTGVSSYNEQFF
once,TRBV15,-,TRBJ1-6,TGTGCCACCAGCAGTTATACACAGGCTACTAATTCACCCCTCCACTTT,CATSSYTQATNSPLHF
-,TRBV29-1,-,TRBJ1-1,TGCAGCGCCCTAAGGGGTCTGAACACTGAAGCTTTCTTT,CSALRGLNTEAFF
-,TRBV6-6,TRBD2,TRBJ2-7,TGTGCCAGCGACTTTGGAGCGGGAGACCCCTACGAGCAGTACTTC,CASDFGAGDPYEQYF
-,TRBV19,TRBD1,TRBJ2-7,TGTGCCAGTAGCCCCACAGGGGGCTATAGTTCCTACGAGCAGTACTTC,CASSPTGGYSSYEQYF
-,TRBV6-5,-,TRBJ2-1,TGTGCCAGCAGGCCCGAGAGCGGATACAATGAGCAGTTCTTC,CASRPESGYNEQFF
few,TRBV7-9,TRBD2,TRBJ2-2,TGTGCCAGCACCTTGATGGCGGGGGGTGCCGGGGAGCTGTTTTTT,CASTLMAGGAGELFF
-,TRBV5-3,TRBD2,TRBJ2-3,TGTGCCAGAAGGGGGGGACTAGCGGGAGGTATCTATAGCACAGATACGCAGTATTTT,CARRGGLAGGIYSTDTQYF
-,TRBV7-9,-,TRBJ1-1,TGTTCCAGCAGCTTAGAGGGGGGGGCTTTCTTT,CSSSLEGGAFF
few,TRBV4-2,-,TRBJ1-1,TGTGCCAGCAGCCAAGATGGAGGGAACACTGAAGCTTTCTTT,CASSQDGGNTEAFF
few,TRBV7-3,-,TRBJ2-3,TGTGCCAGCAGCTTAACCTCGAGGGCAAACTCCGGCACAGATACGCAGTATTTT,CASSLTSRANSGTDTQYF
-,TRBV6-5,TRBD2,TRBJ2-7,TGTGCCAGCAGTCCATCACTAGCGCAACGCTACGAGCAGTACTTC,CASSPSLAQRYEQYF
-,TRBV19,-,TRBJ2-5,TGTGCCAGTAGAAAGGGGTCTCAAGAGACCCAGTACTTC,CASRKGSQETQYF
-,TRBV4-2,TRBD1,TRBJ1-3,TGTGCCAGCAGCCAAGGAACGACCTACAGGGGGGGTGGAAACACCATATATTTT,CASSQGTTYRGGGNTIYF
-,TRBV11-3,TRBD1,TRBJ2-7,TGTGCCAGCAGCTTGTCAGGGGGCTCCTACGAGCAGTACTTC,CASSLSGGSYEQYF
-,TRBV4-2,TRBD2,TRBJ2-7,TGTGCCAGCAGCCAAGGAAGTAGCGGGAACTACGAGCAGTACTTC,CASSQGSSGNYEQYF
few,TRBV19,TRBD1,TRBJ1-1,TGTGCCAGTACCCCGACAGGGGTATTCACTGAAGCTTTCTTT,CASTPTGVFTEAFF
-,TRBV27,-,TRBJ1-5,TGTGCCAGCAGCCGGCGAGTCGGGGTACGACAGCCCCAGCATTTT,CASSRRVGVRQPQHF
-,TRBV20-1,-,TRBJ1-1,TGCAGTGCACAAATTACTGAAGCTTTCTTT,CSAQITEAFF
-,TRBV6-6,TRBD1,TRBJ1-5,TGTGCCAGCAGTGATGAGGGGGCGGCGAGTCAGCCCCAGCATTTT,CASSDEGAASQPQHF
-,TRBV13,TRBD1,TRBJ2-7,TGTGCCAGCAGCGGACAGGCTGAATCCTACGAGCAGTACTTC,CASSGQAESYEQYF
-,TRBV5-8,TRBD2,TRBJ2-7,TGTGCCAGCAGCTTAGCGGGACTAGCGAATCCCTACGAGCAGTACTTC,CASSLAGLANPYEQYF
once,TRBV7-6,TRBD2,TRBJ2-3,TGTGCCAGCAGCTTAAGACTAGCGGGAGGGCGTCCCACCACAGATACGCAGTATTTT,CASSLRLAGGRPTTDTQYF
-,TRBV2,TRBD2,TRBJ2-7,TGTGCCAGTGCGGGGGGACTAGGGTACGAGCAGTACTTC,CASAGGLGYEQYF
-,TRBV7-9,TRBD1,TRBJ2-4,TGTTCCAGCAGCGTGGACAGGGGGCTTGGAAACATTCAGTACTTC,CSSSVDRGLGNIQYF
once,TRBV5-1,-,TRBJ1-1,TGCGCCAGCAGCTTGGCCGTCCTTTCTACAGTGAACACTGAAGCTTTCTTT,CASSLAVLSTVNTEAFF
-,TRBV2,TRBD1,TRBJ1-1,TGTGCCAGCAACCCACAGGGGGGTCACACTGAAGCTTTCTTT,CASNPQGGHTEAFF
-,TRBV19,-,TRBJ1-4,TGTGCCAGTAGTGTCCGGTCGGCTAATGAAAAACTGTTTTTT,CASSVRSANEKLFF
-,TRBV28,-,TRBJ2-7,TGTGCCAGCAGGACAACCTACGAGCAGTACTTC,CASRTTYEQYF
-,TRBV11-2,TRBD1,TRBJ1-4,TGTGCCAGCGGGGGACAGGGGGCGCGGGGTGAAAAACTGTTTTTT,CASGGQGARGEKLFF
-,TRBV6-5,-,TRBJ1-1,TGTGCCAGCAGCTATTACCCCATGAACACTGAAGCTTTCTTT,CASSYYPMNTEAFF
-,TRBV6-5,-,TRBJ2-2,TGTGCCAGCACTCTAGCGAACACCGGGGAGCTGTTTTTT,CASTLANTGELFF
-,TRBV7-9,TRBD2,TRBJ2-3,TGTGCCAGCAGTCCCAGGACTAGCGGGAGGACTTTCTCCACAGATACGCAGTATTTT,CASSPRTSGRTFSTDTQYF
-,TRBV13,-,TRBJ2-7,TGTGCCAGCAGCTTAGGGAGAAATGGCTACGAGCAGTACTTC,CASSLGRNGYEQYF
-,TRBV7-8,-,TRBJ1-6,TGTGCCAGCAGCGGTAGTCTAAATTCACCCCTCCACTTT,CASSGSLNSPLHF
-,TRBV19,TRBD1,TRBJ1-1,TGTGCCAGTAGTAGCGGGACAGGGGGTACTGAAGCTTTCTTT,CASSSGTGGTEAFF
-,TRBV29-1,TRBD1,TRBJ1-3,TGCAGCGCCGAACAGGGGGCCTTTGGAAACACCATATATTTT,CSAEQGAFGNTIYF
-,TRBV5-1,TRBD1,TRBJ2-7,TGCGCCAGCAGCTTGGGGCAGGGGGTGGCCGAGCAGTACTTC,CASSLGQGVAEQYF
-,TRBV7-9,-,TRBJ1-1,TGTGCCGAGCAAAATACGAACACTGAAGCTTTCTTT,CAEQNTNTEAFF
many,TRBV6-5,-,TRBJ1-4,TGTGCCAGCAGTTCGGACTATCCAACTAATGAAAAACTGTTTTTT,CASSSDYPTNEKLFF
-,TRBV27,TRBD2,TRBJ2-2,TGTGCCAGCAGGGGACTAGCTGTGAACACCGGGGAGCTGTTTTTT,CASRGLAVNTGELFF
-,TRBV6-1,-,TRBJ1-1,TGTGCCAGCAGGACACCACTGAACACTGAAGCTTTCTTT,CASRTPLNTEAFF